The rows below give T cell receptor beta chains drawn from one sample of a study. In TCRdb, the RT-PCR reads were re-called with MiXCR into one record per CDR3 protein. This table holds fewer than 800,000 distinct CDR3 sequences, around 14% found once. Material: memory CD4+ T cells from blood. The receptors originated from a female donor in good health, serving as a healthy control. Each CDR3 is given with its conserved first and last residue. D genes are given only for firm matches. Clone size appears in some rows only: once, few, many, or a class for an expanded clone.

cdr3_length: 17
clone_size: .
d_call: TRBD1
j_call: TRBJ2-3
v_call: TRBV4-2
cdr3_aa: CASSQDLQGAVTDTQYF
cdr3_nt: TGTGCCAGCAGCCAAGACCTTCAGGGGGCGGTCACAGATACGCAGTATTTT

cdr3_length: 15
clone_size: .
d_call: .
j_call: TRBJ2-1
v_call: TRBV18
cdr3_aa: CASSPWLGKPNEQFF
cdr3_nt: TGTGCCAGCTCACCGTGGCTAGGTAAACCCAATGAGCAGTTCTTC

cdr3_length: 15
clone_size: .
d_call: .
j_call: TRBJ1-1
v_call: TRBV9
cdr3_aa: CASSPWTAIGTEAFF
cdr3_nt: TGTGCCAGCAGCCCCTGGACAGCCATCGGTACTGAAGCTTTCTTT

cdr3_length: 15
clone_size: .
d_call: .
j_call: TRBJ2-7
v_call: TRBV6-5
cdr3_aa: CASSYSVHSPYEQYF
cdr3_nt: TGTGCCAGCAGTTACTCGGTCCACTCGCCCTACGAGCAGTACTTC

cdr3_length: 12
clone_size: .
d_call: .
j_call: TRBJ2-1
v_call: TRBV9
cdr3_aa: CASSVGGSEQFF
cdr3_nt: TGTGCCAGCAGCGTAGGAGGATCTGAGCAGTTCTTC

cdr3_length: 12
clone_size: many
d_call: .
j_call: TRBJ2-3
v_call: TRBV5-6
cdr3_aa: CASSLWPDTQYF
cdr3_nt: TGTGCCAGCAGCTTGTGGCCAGATACGCAGTATTTT

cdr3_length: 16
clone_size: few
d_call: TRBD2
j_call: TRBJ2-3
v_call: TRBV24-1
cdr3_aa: CATSVITSGHTDTQYF
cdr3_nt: TGTGCCACCAGTGTTATAACTAGCGGCCACACAGATACGCAGTATTTT

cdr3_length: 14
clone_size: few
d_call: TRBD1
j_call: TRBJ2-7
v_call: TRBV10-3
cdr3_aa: CAIRGQDGSYEQYF
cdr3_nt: TGTGCCATCAGGGGACAGGATGGCTCCTACGAGCAGTACTTC

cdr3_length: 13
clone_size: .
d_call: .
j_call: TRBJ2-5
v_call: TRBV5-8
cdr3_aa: CASSFRYIETQYF
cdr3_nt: TGTGCCAGCAGCTTCAGGTACATTGAGACCCAGTACTTC

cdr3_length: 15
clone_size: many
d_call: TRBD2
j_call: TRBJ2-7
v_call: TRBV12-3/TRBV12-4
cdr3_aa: CASRLGWSGSTEQYF
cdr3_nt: TGTGCCAGCAGGTTGGGTTGGAGCGGGAGTACCGAGCAGTACTTC

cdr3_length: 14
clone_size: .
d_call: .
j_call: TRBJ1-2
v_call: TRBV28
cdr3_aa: CASSPGRVNYGYTF
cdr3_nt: TGTGCCAGCAGTCCCGGCAGGGTAAACTATGGCTACACCTTC

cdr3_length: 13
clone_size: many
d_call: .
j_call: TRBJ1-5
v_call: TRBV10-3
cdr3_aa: CAISDIQWEPQHF
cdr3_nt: TGTGCCATCAGTGATATACAGTGGGAGCCCCAGCATTTT

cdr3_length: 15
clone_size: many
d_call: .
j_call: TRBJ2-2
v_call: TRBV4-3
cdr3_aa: CASSQGLADTGELFF
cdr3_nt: TGCGCCAGCAGCCAAGGGTTGGCGGACACCGGGGAGCTGTTTTTT

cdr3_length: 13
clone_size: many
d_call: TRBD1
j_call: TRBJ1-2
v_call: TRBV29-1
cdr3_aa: CSSRTGGGYGYTF
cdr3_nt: TGCAGCTCCCGGACAGGTGGTGGCTATGGCTACACCTTC

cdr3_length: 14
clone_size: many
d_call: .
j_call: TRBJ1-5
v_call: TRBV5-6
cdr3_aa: CASSLGDTNQPQHF
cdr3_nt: TGTGCCAGCAGCTTAGGGGATACTAATCAGCCCCAGCATTTT

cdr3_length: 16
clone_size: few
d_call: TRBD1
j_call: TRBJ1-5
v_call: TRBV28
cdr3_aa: CASSAGQGAWDQPQHF
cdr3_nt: TGTGCCAGCAGCGCCGGACAGGGGGCATGGGATCAGCCCCAGCATTTT

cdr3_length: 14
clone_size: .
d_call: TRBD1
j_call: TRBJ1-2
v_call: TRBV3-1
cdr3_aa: CASSPADRGHGYTF
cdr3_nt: TGTGCCAGCAGCCCCGCTGACAGGGGGCATGGCTACACCTTC

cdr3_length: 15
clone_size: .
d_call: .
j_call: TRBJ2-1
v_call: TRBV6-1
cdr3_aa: CASRLMMGGGDEQFF
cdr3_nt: TGTGCCAGCAGACTCATGATGGGAGGGGGCGATGAGCAGTTCTTC

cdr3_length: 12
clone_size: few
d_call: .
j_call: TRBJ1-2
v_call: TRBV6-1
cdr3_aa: CATQGGAYGYTF
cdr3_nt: TGTGCCACCCAAGGGGGAGCCTATGGCTACACCTTC

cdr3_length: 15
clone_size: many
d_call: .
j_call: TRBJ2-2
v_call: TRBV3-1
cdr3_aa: CASSQELRDTGELFF
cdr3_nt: TGTGCCAGCAGCCAAGAGTTGCGGGACACCGGGGAGCTGTTTTTT

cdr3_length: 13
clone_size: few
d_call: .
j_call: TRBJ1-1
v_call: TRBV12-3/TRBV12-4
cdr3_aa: CASRPDAHTEAFF
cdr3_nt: TGTGCCAGCAGACCCGACGCCCACACTGAAGCTTTCTTT

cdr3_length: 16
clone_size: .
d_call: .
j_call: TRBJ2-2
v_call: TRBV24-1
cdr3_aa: CATSDERTANTGELFF
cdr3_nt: TGTGCCACCAGTGATGAGCGGACTGCGAACACCGGGGAGCTGTTTTTT

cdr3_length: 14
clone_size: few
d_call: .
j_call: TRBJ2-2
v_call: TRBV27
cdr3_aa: CASRATILVGELFF
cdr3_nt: TGTGCCAGCAGGGCGACTATTCTAGTGGGGGAGCTGTTTTTT

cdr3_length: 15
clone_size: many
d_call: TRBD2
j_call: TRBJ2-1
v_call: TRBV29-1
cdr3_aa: CSVLGGGRPYNEQFF
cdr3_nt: TGCAGCGTCCTTGGGGGCGGGAGGCCCTACAATGAGCAGTTCTTC

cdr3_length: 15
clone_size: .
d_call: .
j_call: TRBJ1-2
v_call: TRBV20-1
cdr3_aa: CSARPGRDPGYGYTF
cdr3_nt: TGCAGTGCTAGACCGGGCCGGGATCCAGGGTATGGCTACACCTTC

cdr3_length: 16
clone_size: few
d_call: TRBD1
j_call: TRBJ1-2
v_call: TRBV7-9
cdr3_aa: CASSLSAGQGSIGYTF
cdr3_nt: TGTGCCAGCAGCTTATCTGCGGGACAGGGGTCGATTGGCTACACCTTC